This T cell receptor (beta chain) was documented in a study of T-cell reconstitution after alpha-beta-depleted transplantation in children (dated by TCRdb to the mid-2010s). About the study as a whole: Using TCR repertoire profiling, the study quantitatively followed how T-cell immune reconstitution unfolded in children after TCRalphabeta/CD19-depleted allogeneic hematopoietic cell transplantation. Study-wide findings and limitations: Apparently early alphabetaT-cell count recovery about two months after transplant reportedly relied on only several hundred rapidly expanded clones derived from non-depleted graft cells. The frequencies of hyperexpanded clones fell over the following months, and after one year, T-cell counts and TCRbeta diversity were mostly attributed to newly produced T cells. In some patients, high TCRbeta diversity at day 60 was attributed to recipient T cells and intrathymic progenitors that had survived conditioning.

Turning to this clonotype: Its specific antigen is unknown. No base quality values were provided; no much bigger clone lies one nucleotide off.

Explained via the paper, the treatment or condition label denotes: allogeneic hematopoietic cell transplantation with graft depleted of TCRalphabeta T cells and CD19 B cells. The children who served as transplant recipients had been given grafts of TCRalphabeta/CD19-depleted allogeneic hematopoietic cells. After removal of 6 bases from V and 4 bases from J, the junction retains 4 bases not matched to a gene. CDR1 and CDR2 were assigned from the germline V gene as LGHNA and YNFKEQ. The CDR3 measures 14 amino acids from cysteine to phenylalanine. CDR3 DNA only is kept here, 42 bases in frame from base 1. The method was PCR. The instrument given in TCRdb is Illumina HiSeq 2500. Molecular barcoding was employed in the preparation of TCR libraries, with unique molecular identifiers being used to normalize TCRbeta repertoire quantification. The public reads were run again by TCRdb, first through fastp at Q25 and then through MiXCR, and only productive beta chains were kept. Every distinct CDR3 protein forms one entry, paired with its most common genes and DNA. The sample records around 440,000 distinct CDR3 sequences, about 11% of which are singletons. The top ten clonotypes cover roughly 2.1% of the sample.

The TCR sequence derives from a child aged 2 to 10 with inherited bone marrow failure, due to receive a stem cell transplant. The specimen was PBMCs, collected before TCRalphabeta/CD19-depleted stem cell transplant. Here the chain combines TRBV4-2 and TRBJ2-3; 10 bases in the middle match TRBD1. The CDR3 protein is CASRGTGDADTQYF. The bases read TGTGCCAGCAGAGGGACAGGGGATGCAGATACGCAGTATTTT.